This T cell receptor (beta chain) was identified in a study of blood T cell repertoires in COVID-19. Per the original data handling: Estimation of nucleated cell counts relied on the amplification of reference gene primers. Using immunoSEQ multiplex PCR, the repertoire was profiled, and TCRdb retains in-frame clones only, with some absent. V, J and clone size are taken as reported in that table, and D and trimming were inferred from the DNA itself. This table has some 350,000 clones, 85% to 90% appearing once. This clone has only one observation. Deletions cut 1 base from V and 0 bases from J, with 9 bases between. Germline V gene lookup returns CDR1 LGHDT and CDR2 YNNKEL (reference sequence). CDR3 length: 15 amino acids.

The sample taken for sequencing was peripheral blood. This chain joins TRBV3-1 (or the pseudogene TRBV3-2) and TRBJ1-2; D might be TRBD1 (6 bases). This receptor was identified in a woman in her fifties or sixties with COVID-19, enrolled during active disease. CDR3 in DNA: TGTGCCAGCAGCCAAGTACAGGGTCCTAACTATGGCTACACCTTC. Its translation: CASSQVQGPNYGYTF.